What follows describes a single TCR beta chain. In the authors' methods: Estimation of nucleated cell counts was performed using reference gene primer amplification. The table came from immunoSEQ multiplex PCR; TCRdb's copy has only in-frame clones and leaves some out. V and J calls and clone size are those listed in that table; D and trimming were worked out from the DNA. This table holds about 200,000 clones, approximately 87% found once. The sample originates from a study of blood T cell repertoires in COVID-19. For the study at large: Sites in the United States, Italy and Spain provided acute and convalescent COVID-19 samples.

The source is a woman aged 70-85 years with acute or convalescent COVID-19. The sample was peripheral blood.

CDR3 DNA sequence: TGCGCCAGCAGACAGGGGTCCGAAGCCGGGGAGCTGTTTTTT. It specifies CASRQGSEAGELFF. J is TRBJ2-2 and V is TRBV5-1; TRBD1 matches 7 bases. The CDR3 spans 14 residues. CDR1 and CDR2 from the germline V gene are SGHRS and YFSETQ. The junction had 7 bases not matched to a gene; V was cut back by 5 bases and J by 6 bases.